Listed below are T cell receptor beta chains from one sample, sequenced in a study of blood T cell repertoires in COVID-19. Repertoires were generated with immunoSEQ multiplex PCR, while TCRdb's copy carries only in-frame clones and drops some. The sample contains hundreds of thousands of clones, 88% of which appear only once. Material for sequencing was peripheral blood. These receptors all stem from an older woman with COVID-19, enrolled during active disease. Both conserved end residues are part of each CDR3. Fields, in order: V gene, J gene, clone size, D gene, CDR3 protein, CDR3 DNA. The D gene is left open where the match is weak. Size is stated for part of the rows, as once, few or many counts, or as a class when the clone is expanded.

TRBV6-1	TRBJ2-1	NA	TRBD2	CASSEGLAGYNEQFF	TGTGCCAGCAGTGAAGGGTTAGCGGGTTACAATGAGCAGTTCTTC
TRBV5-4	TRBJ2-3	once	TRBD2	CASSPGPAGGTDTQYF	TGTGCCAGCAGCCCGGGACCCGCGGGGGGGACAGATACGCAGTATTTT
TRBV5-4	TRBJ1-1	NA	NA	CASRQNQNTEAFF	TGTGCCAGCAGACAGAACCAGAACACTGAAGCTTTCTTT
TRBV27	TRBJ2-7	NA	NA	CASSLNRDSYEQYF	TGTGCCAGCAGTTTAAACAGGGACTCCTACGAGCAGTACTTC
TRBV30	TRBJ2-7	NA	NA	CAWSPDSLKSSYEQYF	TGTGCCTGGAGCCCGGACAGCCTAAAATCCTCCTACGAGCAGTACTTC
TRBV5-1	TRBJ1-2	NA	TRBD1	CASSTTGGGYGYTF	TGCGCCAGCAGTACTACAGGGGGCGGCTATGGCTACACCTTC
TRBV4-1	TRBJ2-7	few	NA	CASSQDQTLLGEQYF	TGCGCCAGCAGCCAAGATCAAACCCTTCTAGGCGAGCAGTACTTC
TRBV5-4	TRBJ2-2	NA	TRBD1	CASSFLGQGNTGELFF	TGTGCCAGCAGCTTTTTGGGACAGGGTAACACCGGGGAGCTGTTTTTT
TRBV2	TRBJ1-4	NA	TRBD1	CASTLTGGGEKLFF	TGTGCCAGCACTTTGACAGGGGGCGGAGAAAAACTGTTTTTT
TRBV19	TRBJ1-5	NA	TRBD1	CASSFWTGSLKRNQPQHF	TGTGCCAGTAGTTTTTGGACAGGGAGCCTTAAACGCAATCAGCCCCAGCATTTT
TRBV10-3	TRBJ1-2	NA	NA	CAISPDRIYGYTF	TGTGCCATCAGTCCCGACAGGATCTATGGCTACACCTTC
TRBV30	TRBJ2-7	NA	NA	CAWNRDLYEQYF	TGTGCCTGGAACAGGGACCTCTACGAGCAGTACTTC
TRBV24-1	TRBJ1-3	NA	NA	CATSDLFGSRGNTIYF	TGTGCCACCAGTGATTTGTTCGGCTCCCGAGGGAACACCATATATTTT
TRBV24-1	TRBJ1-5	NA	TRBD1	CATSEEGANNQPQHF	TGTGCCACCAGTGAGGAGGGGGCGAACAATCAGCCCCAGCATTTT
TRBV2	TRBJ2-5	NA	TRBD1	CASSWDRVGETQYF	TGTGCCAGCAGTTGGGACAGGGTAGGGGAGACCCAGTACTTC
TRBV5-6	TRBJ1-2	NA	NA	CASSPFNWGGDGYTF	TGTGCCAGCAGCCCATTCAACTGGGGGGGAGATGGCTACACCTTC
TRBV20-1	TRBJ2-3	NA	NA	CSALLADTQYF	TGCAGTGCTCTCCTAGCAGATACGCAGTATTTT
TRBV6-6	TRBJ2-5	NA	TRBD2	CASSLAGGMGETQYF	TGTGCCAGCAGTTTAGCGGGGGGGATGGGAGAGACCCAGTACTTC
TRBV27	TRBJ2-1	NA	TRBD2	CASRSLAGVYNEQFF	TGTGCCAGCAGATCCCTAGCGGGGGTCTACAATGAGCAGTTCTTC
TRBV7-9	TRBJ2-7	many	NA	CASSFRGSSYEQYF	TGTGCCAGCAGCTTTAGAGGGAGCTCCTACGAGCAGTACTTC
TRBV27	TRBJ1-1	NA	NA	CASSLGPLREAFF	TGTGCCAGCAGTTTAGGGCCCCTAAGAGAAGCTTTCTTT
TRBV4-1	TRBJ1-1	once	NA	CASSQGRQGGNTEAFF	TGCGCCAGCAGCCAAGGAAGGCAGGGTGGGAACACTGAAGCTTTCTTT
TRBV27	TRBJ1-1	NA	NA	CASSLSRLGGTEAFF	TGTGCCAGCAGTTTATCGAGGTTGGGGGGCACTGAAGCTTTCTTT
TRBV15	TRBJ1-4	NA	NA	CATSTGRGEKLFF	TGTGCCACCAGCACAGGGAGGGGTGAAAAACTGTTTTTT
TRBV7-9	TRBJ1-2	NA	NA	CASSPMGQTRATF	TGTGCCAGCAGCCCGATGGGGCAGACCCGGGCCACCTTC
TRBV29-1	TRBJ1-2	once	NA	CSVPKTGLGGYTF	TGCAGCGTTCCTAAGACAGGACTCGGAGGCTACACCTTC
TRBV9	TRBJ1-2	once	NA	CASSVNTVNYGYTF	TGTGCCAGCAGCGTAAACACCGTTAACTATGGCTACACCTTC
TRBV3-1/TRBV3-2	TRBJ1-1	once	TRBD1	CASSSGGAEAFF	TGTGCCAGCAGCTCAGGGGGCGCTGAAGCTTTCTTT
TRBV19	TRBJ1-3	NA	TRBD1	CASSPGQGRISGNTIYF	TGTGCCAGTAGTCCGGGACAGGGGCGAATCTCTGGAAACACCATATATTTT
TRBV5-6	TRBJ1-2	NA	NA	CASSLEGGANYGYTF	TGTGCCAGCAGCTTGGAGGGAGGTGCTAACTATGGCTACACCTTC
TRBV5-5	TRBJ1-5	NA	TRBD1	CASSYDPRGNDNQPQHF	TGTGCCAGCAGCTATGACCCCAGGGGGAATGACAATCAGCCCCAGCATTTT
TRBV5-1	TRBJ2-2	NA	NA	CASSLASPGELFF	TGCGCCAGCAGCTTGGCCTCCCCCGGGGAGCTGTTTTTT
TRBV5-1	TRBJ1-2	NA	TRBD1	CASSMTGREGYTF	TGCGCCAGCAGCATGACAGGGCGAGAGGGCTACACCTTC
TRBV5-1	TRBJ1-1	NA	NA	CASSPGTRNTEAFF	TGCGCCAGCAGCCCCGGGACAAGGAACACTGAAGCTTTCTTT
TRBV3-1/TRBV3-2	TRBJ1-1	NA	TRBD1	CASSINRGLNTEAFF	TGTGCCAGCAGCATTAACAGGGGGTTGAACACTGAAGCTTTCTTT
TRBV5-1	TRBJ1-1	NA	NA	CASSLIGGADTEAFF	TGCGCCAGCAGCTTGATCGGGGGTGCCGACACTGAAGCTTTCTTT
TRBV19	TRBJ1-5	few	NA	CASTPSLGGDNQPQHF	TGTGCCAGTACCCCGTCGCTCGGGGGAGACAATCAGCCCCAGCATTTT
TRBV21-1	TRBJ1-1	NA	NA	CASSKALFSGTLNTEAFF	TGTGCCAGCAGCAAAGCGCTTTTTAGCGGGACTTTGAACACTGAAGCTTTCTTT
TRBV5-5	TRBJ2-3	NA	TRBD1	CASSLLDRDTDTQYF	TGTGCCAGCAGCTTGCTGGACAGGGACACAGATACGCAGTATTTT
TRBV12-5	TRBJ1-2	NA	NA	CASGLVLGQGIHGYTF	TGTGCTAGTGGTTTGGTACTCGGGCAGGGGATTCATGGCTACACCTTC
TRBV27	TRBJ1-3	NA	NA	CASSLRGDSGNTIYF	TGTGCCAGCAGTTTACGGGGGGATTCTGGAAACACCATATATTTT
TRBV30	TRBJ1-1	NA	NA	CAWSYRALEGAFF	TGTGCCTGGAGTTACAGGGCGCTCGAGGGAGCTTTCTTT
TRBV5-1	TRBJ1-1	NA	NA	CASSLEQGNTEAFF	TGCGCCAGCAGCTTGGAACAGGGTAACACTGAAGCTTTCTTT
TRBV5-1	TRBJ2-5	NA	TRBD1	CASRLGTGGETQYF	TGCGCCAGCAGGTTGGGGACAGGGGGAGAGACCCAGTACTTC
TRBV28	TRBJ2-2	once	NA	CASSPDGDTGELFF	TGTGCCAGCAGCCCAGACGGAGACACCGGGGAGCTGTTTTTT
TRBV3-1/TRBV3-2	TRBJ2-1	NA	NA	CASSQTRGNEQFF	TGTGCCAGCAGCCAAACTAGAGGCAATGAGCAGTTCTTC
TRBV7-2	TRBJ2-3	NA	TRBD2	CASSLARGVGTQYF	TGTGCCAGCAGCTTAGCGCGGGGGGTTGGTACGCAGTATTTT
TRBV30	TRBJ1-3	NA	NA	CAWKGLGGPNTIYF	TGTGCCTGGAAGGGTTTGGGAGGTCCGAACACCATATATTTT